This record looks at one TCR beta chain sequence and its context. This receptor's antigen is unknown. No much larger clonotype is one base removed from it; base qualities were not supplied. The data were taken from a study of cytomegalovirus exposure and HLA in healthy donors (dated by TCRdb to 2016 to 2017). Describing the broader study: According to an earlier analysis of several hundred of the donors, some 170 million T cells yielded some 110 million unique TCR beta sequences and 250 to 350 Gb of sequence data. Of the 300 to 500 genotyped donors, roughly 80% were placed in the genetic ancestry cluster associated with self-reported Caucasian donors. Typing coverage varied by locus: roughly 629-640 donors for A, B, C, DRB1 and DQB1; about 520 for DQA1; approximately 610 for DPA1; roughly 450 for DPB1. HLA typing covered class I and class II loci at four-digit resolution. In an earlier analysis of around 540 of the donors, high-throughput TCR beta sequencing was used to judge whether each TCR beta V gene segment behaved as functional or pseudogenic. A separate validation cohort of roughly 120 different subjects was used in addition to the roughly 720-subject first cohort. Alongside the repertoire data, information on donor age, sex, ethnicity and CMV serostatus was compiled. On average, over 200,000 unique TCR beta nucleotide sequences were sequenced per donor among a few hundred genotyped donors of the cohort, with roughly 18% of those sequences being non-productive. The study combined high-throughput TCR immunosequencing, statistical association of individual TCRs with disease status, and machine learning to predict cytomegalovirus infection status. To study patterns of TCR occurrence, a later analysis re-analyzed previously published TCR beta repertoires from hundreds of donors and added high-resolution HLA genotyping. The study profiled the T cell repertoires of hundreds of subjects by immunosequencing and related them to cytomegalovirus serostatus. Several DR-DQ haplotypes were treated as single units for association and clustering because of strong linkage in the cohort. A later genetic analysis used genome-wide SNP genotypes for about three fifths of the 666 donors, treating that subset as a discovery cohort. An early release that covered around 590 HLA-typed donors contained around 330 gigabases of sequencing data and tens of millions of unique TCR sequences. The study aimed to test whether cataloging public T cell receptors could reveal signatures of past pathogen exposure. All discovery cohort repertoires had been generated using a single sequencing platform. Rather than drawing on any new phenotypic data, the later analysis identified candidate immune exposures from TCR beta sequences and the way those sequences occurred across donors.

Libraries were made using the immunoSEQ multiplex PCR assay. A mixture of 60 forward primers for TCR Vbeta segments and 13 reverse primers for TCR Jbeta segments was used in the multiplex PCR. A multiplex PCR assay on genomic DNA amplified the CDR3 region of rearranged TCR beta genes. On the Illumina HiSeq System, the amplified TCR beta libraries were sequenced as 87-base-pair reads. Concerning the study's data processing: A later analysis tallied tens of millions of unique TCR beta chains across the 550 to 850 repertoires, and about 12 million of those chains were shared by two or more donors. Raw reads were error-corrected and collapsed into unique sequences with a nearest-neighbor algorithm that merged closely related sequences to remove PCR and sequencing errors. Alignment of CDR3 sequences to IMGT reference sequences was used to assign V, D and J gene segments. For a sequence to be retained, a match of at least six nucleotides to both a V gene segment and a J gene segment was required. Rearrangements were classified as productive when the CDR3 lacked stop codons and remained in frame with V and J, and all other rearrangements were classified as non-productive. Following IMGT convention, CDR3 was defined as the stretch from the second conserved V-encoded cysteine to the conserved J-encoded phenylalanine. Sequences without an unambiguous match to a single V gene segment were excluded from the earlier analysis of a few hundred of the donors. An earlier analysis of 587 of the donors called V segments functional above 56.7% productive rearrangements and segregating when the between-donor standard deviation exceeded 5%. To diagnose cytomegalovirus status from the catalog of TCR beta chain sequences, a statistical classification framework was built. In a later analysis, TCR nucleotide sequences were compared against IMGT/GENE-DB human TR gene sequences so that V and J genes could be assigned. In a later analysis, CDR3 sequences and most-parsimonious VDJ recombination scenarios were assigned using the TCRdist pipeline. In a later analysis, every TCR beta chain was defined by the combination of its CDR3 amino acid sequence and its V-gene family, and reads without a unique V-gene family were dropped. As a way to deal with suspected cross-contamination and a sequencing artifact, a later analysis dropped 592 nucleotide sequences that were highly shared and had low generation probability. In a later analysis, a clonal expansion index was calculated for each public chain from normalized within-repertoire ranks of inferred template counts. A later analysis computed generation probabilities with a VDJ recombination model fitted to out-of-frame rearrangements, and checked the results against IGoR. Hypergeometric tests were used in a later analysis to score TCR-TCR, TCR-HLA and TCR-CMV co-occurrence, with a repertoire-size bias correction applied to the TCR pairs. To estimate false discovery rates, a later analysis permuted the HLA or CMV assignments 20 times. A later analysis grouped co-occurring TCRs with DBSCAN, adding TCRdist sequence similarity when clustering within HLA-allele-positive subsets. For co-occurrence clustering, repertoires with fewer than 30,000 or more than 120,000 public chains were excluded, along with five repertoires with anomalous nucleotide sharing. TCRdb provides this immuneACCESS table in a form limited to in-frame rearrangements. Some clones are lacking; in checked studies, under half of them reflect an unresolved V gene, and why the rest are absent is not known. V and J calls and clone size are as listed in that table; D and trimming were resolved from the DNA. The sample table shows 75,000 to 90,000 clones, and roughly 80% are seen once. The top ten hold under 15% of the sample.

The paper's findings and limits, for the study overall: In a later analysis, most CMV-associated TCR beta chains were found to appear HLA-restricted, with HLA associations seemingly driven largely by CMV exposure. V-gene and J-gene trimming of TCR beta chains was associated with a missense DCLRE1C variant in a later genetic analysis, and the association was replicated in an independent cohort. In this cohort, only TCR beta chains were sequenced, and detectable features were limited by the absence of alpha or paired-chain data. A group of highly shared sequence variants was considered likely to be a technical artifact of the sequencing pipeline. Presence/absence analyses assumed roughly uniform sequencing depth across donors, an assumption that may not hold. Specific HLA alleles were associated with 18,000 or so TCR beta sequences at a false discovery rate of 0.05 in a later analysis. Several of the top co-occurrence clusters appeared to be linked to parvovirus B19, influenza, CMV and Epstein-Barr virus, according to a later analysis. In an earlier analysis of approximately 590 of the donors, most TCR beta V segments appeared in productive rearrangements about 87% or about 30% of the time, broadly matching IMGT annotations. In the study, around 150 TCR beta chains were listed as associated with cytomegalovirus. Assigning TCR associations to individual alleles was difficult when HLA alleles, especially DR and DQ, strongly co-occurred. In a later analysis, HLA-associated TCR beta chains were found to be more clonally expanded and to have lower generation probabilities than equally common non-associated chains. In vitro tests confirmed that three of the cytomegalovirus-associated TCR beta chains recognize cytomegalovirus antigens. The earlier analysis of some 560 of the donors excluded seventeen rarely observed V segments, including chromosome 9 orphons, because counts were too low. The only immune exposure information available for the cohort was CMV serostatus. Because HLA typing was missing for some donors at each locus, association tests included only the typed subset. The classifier was reported to diagnose cytomegalovirus status with high specificity and sensitivity in both the original cohort and the validation cohort. Linkage disequilibrium might explain the correlated functional status among segregating V segments, but an unknown experimental factor could not be excluded. Most TCR sequences were observed very rarely across donors, whereas some public TCRs were present in many individuals. A further reported finding was that TCR beta sequences accurately predicted the HLA-A and HLA-B alleles for most subjects in the first cohort. It was suggested by the authors that the approach could potentially be generalized to other disease states and immunological phenotypes. A later genetic analysis reported fewer N-insertions in productive TCRs among donors in an Asian-associated ancestry cluster than the roughly 720-donor mean. Because the 87-base-pair reads could not distinguish some IMGT-functional V segments, including TRBV6-2 and TRBV6-3, those segments were excluded. In a later analysis, TCR association rates were found to vary across HLA loci, with the most associated TCRs seen for DRB1 alleles and the fewest for HLA-C alleles.

Trimming takes 3 bases from V and 3 bases from J, and the germline ends sit 8 bases apart. From a lookup of the germline V gene, CDR1 and CDR2 are KGHSH and LQKENI. Reading from cysteine to phenylalanine, the CDR3 counts 13 amino acids. Just CDR3 DNA is preserved here, 39 bases in frame from base 1. In total, roughly 710 healthy bone marrow donors made up the cohort. Cohort members were all nominally healthy when sampled, although unrecorded immune exposures were likely present. Of the 700 or so cohort members, about 270 had a positive CMV serostatus and roughly 370 had a negative one, while no CMV serostatus was recorded for the donor. A peripheral blood sample was collected from each donor, and TCR beta sequencing was performed on peripheral blood mononuclear cells. The Qiagen DNeasy Blood Extraction Kit was used to extract genomic DNA from the blood cell samples.

The source material was PBMCs. This TCR was recovered from a human donor in good health. The chain employs TRBV18 and TRBJ1-2, with a weak D call of TRBD1 (5 bases match). The nucleotide sequence reads TGTGCCAGCTCACCTCAGACAGACTATGGCTACACCTTC. Translated, it gives CASSPQTDYGYTF.